This T cell receptor beta chain was sequenced for a study of spatial heterogeneity in lung cancer. Study-wide context: Beta-chain sequences were consistently detected more often than alpha-chain sequences. Raw reads contained each unique TCR and UMI combination more than ten times on average.

Time point given: sample taken at primary tumor resection. Extraction of whole RNA from tumor, nontumor lung or frozen PBMC preceded unsorted sequencing. Patients with untreated early-stage non-small cell lung cancer, numbering some 68, were the donors. CDR1 and CDR2 from the germline V gene are DFQATT and SNEGSKA (reference sequence). The V and J ends lost 3 bases and 4 bases, in that order; junction bases with no gene match: 3. This CDR3 spans 14 amino acids. This clonotype is classed as medium-sized. The library protocol tagged each TCR cDNA with a unique molecular identifier. TCRdb called the 5' RACE reads again in MiXCR, with one record for every CDR3 protein. The table has 4,000 to 5,500 distinct CDR3 sequences, around 20% seen once.

This clonotype was sampled from a male donor with early-stage non-small cell lung cancer. Sequencing was performed on normal lung tissue next to the tumor, taken at surgery. V usage is TRBV20-1 and J usage is TRBJ2-2; 9 bases agree with TRBD2. The CDR3 protein is CSARVAGVTGELFF. CDR3 nucleotide sequence: TGCAGTGCTAGGGTAGCGGGGGTCACCGGGGAGCTGTTTTTT.